The source of this TCR beta chain is a study of blood T cell repertoires in COVID-19 (dated by TCRdb to between 2020 and 2021). For the wider study: Collaborator samples came from the United States, Italy and Spain and covered acute and convalescent phases of COVID-19. The prospective study material was composed of cDNA or gDNA derived from T cells, B-cell-depleted T cells, or PBMCs. Deeply sampled blood TCRbeta repertoires from subjects exposed to, actively infected with, or recovered from COVID-19 were included in the dataset. The repertoires were made available in a free public database intended to serve as a resource for research on the immune response to SARS-CoV-2. Samples came from the ongoing ImmuneRACE study (first 160 participants) plus 1,254 subjects from 6 global collaborators. Sample metadata almost always included a de-identified subject ID, COVID-19 status, age in years and sex. Where HLA class I and class II types were available, the types were taken from metadata supplied by the sample provider, not from assay-based typing. Findings and caveats that apply to the study as a whole: How much clinical and demographic metadata was included differed by source and by participant, and the metadata was provided uncurated.

The collaborating institutions used their own protocols to collect whole blood in K2EDTA tubes. For TCRbeta analysis, collaborators shipped samples in one of three forms: frozen whole blood, isolated PBMCs, or DNA extracted from either of those sample types. Looking up the germline V gene (reference sequence) yields CDR1 LNHDA and CDR2 SQIVND. The CDR3 covers 13 residues, taking in both the cysteine and the phenylalanine. Only the CDR3 part of the read is kept: 39 bases, read in frame from the first base. V is clipped by 8 bases and J by 0 bases, and the sequence between their germline boundaries is 8 bases long. In this sample, this clone turned up a few times. Its antigen is unknown. Base qualities were left out, and no much larger clone turns up one base away. TCRbeta CDR3 regions were amplified from genomic DNA using the immunoSEQ Assay, a bias-controlled multiplex PCR. Per the source publication's procedure: The number of nucleated cells in each sample was estimated from the amplification of reference gene primers within the assay. To quantify the absolute abundance of each unique TCRbeta CDR3 rearrangement, sequence reads were collapsed and filtered. For each sample, productive Simpson clonality was calculated as the square root of Simpson's diversity index over productive rearrangements. TCRdb took this table from immuneACCESS and kept in-frame rearrangements with V and J called. Such tables lack part of the clones; where checked against another copy, unresolved V genes explain under half of the gap, and the rest is unexplained. D and trimming were read from the DNA, whereas the V and J calls and clone size are those reported in that table. This sample has about 230,000 clones in its table, and about 88% of those were observed once. The top ten constitute about 0.91% of the sample.

This sequence uses TRBV19 and TRBJ1-5; the D gene identity is not certain. The clonotype originates from a man aged 35 to 55 with acute or convalescent COVID-19. Sequences were obtained from peripheral blood. The DNA sequence is given as TGTGCCAGTCGGGAGGTTAGCAATCAGCCCCAGCATTTT. Translation gives CASREVSNQPQHF.